This T cell receptor beta chain was recorded in a study of blood T cell repertoires in COVID-19. Overall study context: From the United States, Italy and Spain came samples of acute and convalescent COVID-19. Sources were T cells, B-cell-depleted T cells, or PBMCs; the material itself was cDNA or gDNA.

Per the authors' pipeline: For nucleated cells, counts were estimated from reference gene primer amplification. Using immunoSEQ multiplex PCR, the repertoire was profiled, and TCRdb retains in-frame clones only, with some absent. The V and J calls and clone size were taken over from that table, and D and trimming were inferred from the DNA. Altogether 45,000 to 65,000 clones are present, more than 90% being singletons, with the ten largest covering roughly 10%. V dropped 8 bases and J dropped 2 bases, with 12 bases sitting between them. Germline lookup yields CDR1 LNHDA and CDR2 SQIVND (reference sequence). The CDR3 runs 14 residues.

Sequenced sample: peripheral blood. The chain carries TRBV19 and TRBJ1-4; D not certain. This clonotype was sampled from an elderly woman with acute or convalescent COVID-19. The CDR3 here is CASLQTVTNEKLFF. Written as DNA, the CDR3 is TGTGCCAGTCTGCAAACAGTGACTAATGAAAAACTGTTTTTT.